The T cell receptor (beta chain) under discussion was sequenced for a study of CXCR3-negative and CXCR3-positive naive CD8 T cells. CDR1 SGHTA and CDR2 FQGNSA come from the germline V gene. This CDR3 spans 21 amino acids. Of note for this clonotype: Its antigen is undetermined.

Study-wide results and caveats: Naive cells that were CXCR3-positive had more hydrophobic TRB CDR3s (compared with CXCR3-negative naive cells). Similar TRBV-TRBJ usage was seen in naive cells (both CXCR3-negative and CXCR3-positive), but memory cells differed.

5' RACE that incorporated UMI labels was used to prepare the TRB cDNA libraries. TCRdb reprocessed the 5' RACE reads; each CDR3 protein has one entry and no DNA is given. The listing contains some 130,000 distinct CDR3 sequences. This clonotype was obtained from a human donor in good health. Some clones in this sample may be carry-over from other donors' samples. Sequencing used naive CXCR3+ CD8+ T cells from blood. Sample subset: CD45RO-CCR7+CD27+CD95- naive CD8+ T cells expressing CXCR3 (TNR3+). This sequence joins TRBV7-2 and TRBJ2-3; TCRdb's D call of TRBD2 is untestable without DNA. The CDR3 reads CASSPTRASGGMVRGTDTQYF. The full variable domain, rest sourced from reference TRBV7-2 and TRBJ2-3, is GAGVSQSPSNKVTEKGKDVELRCDPISGHTALYWYRQSLGQGLEFLIYFQGNSAPDKSGLPSDRFSAERTGGSVSTLTIQRTQQEDSAVYLCASSPTRASGGMVRGTDTQYFGPGTRLTVL.